The sequence of this T cell receptor (beta chain) was determined in a study of cytomegalovirus exposure and HLA in healthy donors. Study observations and caveats: Some TCR beta chains (over 150 of them) were listed as cytomegalovirus-associated. In a later analysis, first-cohort TCR clusters were found to tend to co-occur in the 100 to 150 validation repertoires.

Regarding this clone: Its antigen is not identified.

Here immunoSEQ multiplex PCR was the method, and the copy in TCRdb shows in-frame clones only, minus some. In the table there are about 40,000 clones, more than 85% of which are singletons. The material sequenced was PBMCs. The clonotype comes from a woman between 18 and 29 years old in good health and CMV-seronegative.

CDR3 sequence reads: CASSITGVGANVLTF. For the CDR3, the DNA is TGTGCCAGCAGCATAACAGGGGTCGGGGCCAACGTCCTGACTTTC. This chain joins TRBV7-9 and TRBJ2-6; 7 bases are a match to TRBD1. The germline CDR1 and CDR2 sequences are SEHNR and FQNEAQ (reference sequence). This CDR3 contains 15 residues. Trimming cost V 5 bases and J 4 bases; bases outside gene matches: 5.